A single sample is the source of the 30 T cell receptor beta chains below, sequenced in a study of PD-1 blockade in mismatch repair-deficient tumors. Here immunoSEQ multiplex PCR was the method, and the copy in TCRdb shows in-frame clones only, minus some. There are about 79,000 clones in the sample; roughly 80% occur only once, and roughly 5.5% lies in the top ten. Specimen: peripheral blood, collected 44 weeks after starting pembrolizumab. The receptors come from an adult with mismatch repair-deficient cancer.

The V call is TRBV7-6, the J call TRBJ2-1; TRBD2 is a possible D gene (6 bases). Germline values: CDR1 SGHVS, CDR2 FNYEAQ. The CDR3 is made up of 14 amino acids. The V end lost 4 bases, the J end lost 9 bases, and 16 bases lay between the germline ends. CDR3 amino acids: CASSSGGESTEQFF. The CDR3 DNA sequence: TGTGCCAGCAGCTCGGGCGGGGAGTCCACTGAGCAGTTCTTC.

The rearrangement joins TRBV11-2 to TRBJ2-1, with 10 bases matching TRBD1. Per the germline V gene, CDR1 is SGHAT and CDR2 is FQNNGV. Losses at the gene ends were 5 bases for V and 0 bases for J; bases not matched to a gene: 4. This CDR3 is built from 16 residues. CDR3 DNA: TGTGCCAGCAGCCCGTGGACAGGGGGCTCCTACAATGAGCAGTTCTTC. Its protein product is CASSPWTGGSYNEQFF. The full variable domain, in which reference TRBV11-2 and TRBJ2-1 provide the parts outside the CDR3, is EAGVAQSPRYKIIEKRQSVAFWCNPISGHATLYWYQQILGQGPKLLIQFQNNGVVDDSQLPKDRFSAERLKGVDSTLKIQPAKLEDSAVYLCASSPWTGGSYNEQFFGPGTRLTVL.

The CDR3 reads CAISAAGEGIETQYF. CDR3 DNA sequence: TGTGCCATCAGTGCCGCCGGGGAGGGTATAGAGACCCAGTACTTC. This chain joins TRBV10-3 and TRBJ2-5; 7 bases match TRBD2. The CDR3 length is 15 residues. Germline V lookup: CDR1 ENHRY, CDR2 SYGVKD. V dropped 4 bases and J dropped 4; count of bases not matched to a gene: 9.

The rearrangement links TRBV7-9 to TRBJ2-1, with 10 bases aligning to TRBD2. Germline CDR1 is SEHNR and CDR2 is FQNEAQ (reference sequence). J was trimmed by 5 bases and V by 1 base; bases with no gene match: 2. This CDR3 is built from 15 residues. The CDR3 coding sequence is TGTGCCAGCAGCTTAGGGGGACTAGCGAACAATGAGCAGTTCTTC. Amino acids: CASSLGGLANNEQFF.

The chain carries TRBV28 and TRBJ1-2; TRBD1 matches at 9 bases. The CDR3 runs to 14 residues. V shed 7 bases and J 7 bases; nucleotides not matched to a gene: 10. Looked up from germline, CDR1 is MDHEN and CDR2 is SYDVKM. The CDR3 DNA sequence: TGTGCCAGCACCAAACAGGGGGCGCATCTTGGCTACACCTTC. As protein: CASTKQGAHLGYTF.

This clone turned up a few times. The genes are TRBV9 and TRBJ2-1; 7 bases match TRBD1. CDR3 length equals 15 residues. Germline CDR1 reads SGDLS; CDR2 reads YYNGEE. Losses at the gene ends were 0 bases for V and 9 bases for J; bases not matched to a gene: 9. The CDR3 sequence: CASSVVTGDGGEQFF. The CDR3 nucleotides are TGTGCCAGCAGCGTAGTTACAGGGGATGGAGGTGAGCAGTTCTTC.

The chain carries TRBV6-1 and TRBJ2-5; 11 bases map to TRBD2. Trimming cost V 6 bases and J 5 bases; bases outside gene matches: 8. This CDR3 spans 15 amino acids. Germline V gives CDR1 MNHNS, CDR2 SASEGT. The CDR3 spells CASRVIAGGRETQYF. The CDR3 bases are TGTGCCAGCAGAGTTATAGCGGGAGGGCGGGAGACCCAGTACTTC.

The V gene is TRBV7-6, the J gene TRBJ2-5, with no clear D. The germline V gene has CDR1 SGHVS and CDR2 FNYEAQ. The length of the CDR3 is 11 residues. Trimming removed 4 bases from V and 5 bases from J, with 5 bases in between. This CDR3 is CASSSPETQYF. CDR3 bases: TGTGCCAGCAGCTCCCCGGAGACCCAGTACTTC.

V usage is TRBV30 and J usage is TRBJ2-5; 7 positions match TRBD2. The CDR3 has 14 residues. Looked up from germline, CDR1 is GTSNPN and CDR2 is SVGIG (reference sequence). After removal of 0 bases from V and 5 bases from J, the junction contained 6 bases not matched to a gene. In DNA, the CDR3 is TGTGCCTGGAGTGTAACGGGAGGAAGGGAGACCCAGTACTTC. Protein product: CAWSVTGGRETQYF.

The chain carries TRBV9 and TRBJ1-2, with D tentatively TRBD1 (6 bases). The length of the CDR3 is 14 residues. V was clipped by 0 bases and J by 6 bases, with 12 bases between them. Germline CDR1 reads SGDLS; CDR2 reads YYNGEE. This CDR3 is CASSVETGLHGYTF. The DNA for the CDR3 is TGTGCCAGCAGCGTAGAGACAGGCCTACATGGCTACACCTTC.

The J gene is TRBJ2-5, the V gene TRBV11-2, with 8 bases fitting TRBD1. The CDR3 is 15 amino acids. Per germline, CDR1 SGHAT and CDR2 FQNNGV. Trimming at V came to 5 bases and at J to 1 base, leaving 6 bases not matched to a gene. As DNA, the CDR3 is TGTGCCAGCAGCGGGGACGGACAGGGCCAAGAGACCCAGTACTTC. This translates into CASSGDGQGQETQYF. Based on the CDR3 plus reference TRBV11-2 and TRBJ2-5, the full variable domain is EAGVAQSPRYKIIEKRQSVAFWCNPISGHATLYWYQQILGQGPKLLIQFQNNGVVDDSQLPKDRFSAERLKGVDSTLKIQPAKLEDSAVYLCASSGDGQGQETQYFGPGTRLLVL.

Remarks on this clone: The junction departs from the called germline gene at one end, perhaps through a read error. The chain employs TRBV7-7 and TRBJ2-2; D might be TRBD1 or TRBD2, each matching 6 bases. There are 16 residues in the CDR3. CDR1 is SSHAT, CDR2 FNYEAQ, per germline (reference sequence). For the CDR3, the DNA is TGTGCTAGCAGCTCCTTTTCGGGGGCGGGAACCGGGGAGCTGTTTTTT. It yields the protein CASSSFSGAGTGELFF.

The rearrangement uses TRBV7-3 and TRBJ2-1; D is unresolved. Germline CDR1 SGHTA, CDR2 FQGTGA. Trimming pared 2 bases from V and 5 bases from J, leaving 7 bases between. The CDR3 loop spans 13 amino acids. Here the CDR3 reads CASSLGLNNEQFF. The CDR3 DNA is TGTGCCAGCAGCTTAGGGCTTAACAATGAGCAGTTCTTC.

As for this clone: The junction differs from germline at one of its ends, possibly a read error. This chain uses TRBV9 with TRBJ2-3; no definite D call. The CDR3 length is 13 residues. The germline V gene encodes CDR1 SGDLS and CDR2 YYNGEE. In DNA form, the CDR3 reads TGTGCCAGCAGCGTACCGTCGGCAGATACGCAGAATTTT. Translation: CASSVPSADTQNF.

This chain uses TRBV19 with TRBJ1-6; D gene ambiguous. Germline CDR1 and CDR2: LNHDA and SQIVND (reference sequence). This CDR3 contains 15 residues. V lost 7 bases and J 7 bases, leaving 17 bases between the germline ends. The CDR3 loop reads CASKGSGAGNSPLHF. CDR3 in DNA: TGTGCCAGTAAAGGTTCCGGTGCGGGGAATTCACCCCTCCACTTT.

This clone was detected a few times. The chain has TRBV7-9 and TRBJ1-4; no clear D gene. V was clipped by 4 bases and J by 5 bases, with 11 bases between them. Germline lookup yields CDR1 SEHNR and CDR2 FQNEAQ (reference sequence). The length of the CDR3 is 14 residues. Written as DNA, the CDR3 is TGTGCCAGCAGCTCCGGCCGCGAGAATGAAAAACTGTTTTTT. It encodes CASSSGRENEKLFF. Filled out from reference TRBV7-9 and TRBJ1-4, the complete variable domain reads DTGVSQNPRHKITKRGQNVTFRCDPISEHNRLYWYRQTLGQGPEFLTYFQNEAQLEKSRLLSDRFSAERPKGSFSTLEIQRTEQGDSAMYLCASSSGRENEKLFFGSGTQLSVL.

The chain combines TRBV28 with TRBJ2-3, with 9 positions matching TRBD2. The germline gives CDR1 MDHEN, CDR2 SYDVKM. This CDR3 has 14 residues. The V gene end was trimmed by 3 bases and the J gene end by 6 bases; junction bases not matched to a gene: 4. CDR3 amino acids: CASSFPSGTDTQYF. The CDR3 DNA sequence: TGTGCCAGCAGTTTCCCTAGCGGGACTGATACGCAGTATTTT.

This clone has only a few counts. The V and J genes are TRBV6-1 and TRBJ1-5; a possible D gene is TRBD1 (6 bases). CDR1 MNHNS and CDR2 SASEGT come from the germline V gene. The CDR3 covers 15 residues. Trimming removed 7 bases from V and 2 bases from J, with 15 bases in between. CDR3 region: CASTGAGVGNQPQHF. The CDR3 region has the DNA TGTGCCAGCACGGGGGCAGGGGTTGGCAATCAGCCCCAGCATTTT.

The CDR3 here is CASSSGQDFYNEQFF. CDR3 sequence (DNA): TGTGCCAGCAGTTCGGGACAGGACTTCTACAATGAGCAGTTCTTC. V and J are TRBV6-6 and TRBJ2-1; 8 bases are shared with TRBD1. V lost 4 bases to trimming and J lost 3 bases; unmatched junction nucleotides: 5. The germline gives CDR1 MNHNY, CDR2 SVGAGI (reference sequence). This CDR3 is 15 amino acids long.

The chain recombines TRBV19 with TRBJ1-1; 8 positions agree with TRBD1. The length of the CDR3 is 17 residues. J was trimmed by 6 bases and V by 6 bases; bases with no gene match: 18. Looked up from germline, CDR1 is LNHDA and CDR2 is SQIVND (reference sequence). CDR3 residues: CASRLRAGGEGLPEAFF. The CDR3 DNA sequence: TGTGCCAGTAGGCTACGGGCAGGGGGCGAGGGGCTCCCTGAAGCTTTCTTT. The whole variable domain, remainder taken from reference TRBV19 and TRBJ1-1, is DGGITQSPKYLFRKEGQNVTLSCEQNLNHDAMYWYRQDPGQGLRLIYYSQIVNDFQKGDIAEGYSVSREKKESFPLTVTSAQKNPTAFYLCASRLRAGGEGLPEAFFGQGTRLTVV.

V gene TRBV27 combines with J gene TRBJ2-2, with unresolved D. CDR1 MNHEY and CDR2 SMNVEV come from the germline V gene (reference sequence). There are 12 residues in the CDR3. V dropped 6 bases and J dropped 6 bases, with 8 bases sitting between them. The CDR3 reads CASRLGAGELFF. The CDR3 nucleotides are TGTGCCAGCAGGTTAGGAGCCGGGGAGCTGTTTTTT.

The rearrangement joins TRBV7-9 to TRBJ2-1; 7 bases line up with TRBD2. The J segment lost 4 bases and the V segment lost 2 bases, leaving 5 bases of the junction unmatched. Germline V gene lookup returns CDR1 SEHNR and CDR2 FQNEAQ (reference sequence). The CDR3 loop spans 15 amino acids. The CDR3 coding sequence is TGTGCCAGCAGCTTAATCCTAGCGGTATACAATGAGCAGTTCTTC. Its translation is CASSLILAVYNEQFF. Drawing the rest from reference TRBV7-9 and TRBJ2-1, the complete variable domain is DTGVSQNPRHKITKRGQNVTFRCDPISEHNRLYWYRQTLGQGPEFLTYFQNEAQLEKSRLLSDRFSAERPKGSFSTLEIQRTEQGDSAMYLCASSLILAVYNEQFFGPGTRLTVL.

The rearrangement joins TRBV27 to TRBJ2-7, with D possibly being TRBD2 (7 bases). The length of the CDR3 is 14 residues. Germline values: CDR1 MNHEY, CDR2 SMNVEV (reference sequence). The V end was cut by 5 bases, the J end by 3 bases, with 14 bases between. This CDR3 reads CASSLRGGDYEQYF. As DNA, the CDR3 is TGTGCCAGCAGTCTGAGGGGGGGTGACTACGAGCAGTACTTC.

With respect to this clone: The same CDR3 can be traced to other DNA sequences in this sample. V and J are TRBV19 and TRBJ1-2; unclear D gene. Trimming took off 5 bases at V and 5 bases at J, with 12 bases between the two ends. CDR3 size: 13 residues. The germline V gene has CDR1 LNHDA and CDR2 SQIVND (reference sequence). DNA for the CDR3: TGTGCCAGTAGTGCCCCCGGTGGGTATGGCTACACCTTC. This gives the protein CASSAPGGYGYTF.

V and J are TRBV5-8 and TRBJ2-1, with 7 bases lining up with TRBD2. Unmatched junction bases numbered 11, after V lost 3 bases and J lost 5 bases. Germline assignment: CDR1 SGHTS and CDR2 YDEGEE. The CDR3 consists of 16 residues. Written as DNA, the CDR3 is TGTGCCAGCAGCTGGCTCCGGGGGAGCGGGAACAATGAGCAGTTCTTC. Translation gives CASSWLRGSGNNEQFF.

The chain carries TRBV5-1 and TRBJ2-1; the match to TRBD1 covers 9 bases. CDR1 and CDR2 from the germline V gene are SGHRS and YFSETQ. V shed 3 bases and J 7 bases; nucleotides not matched to a gene: 8. The CDR3 consists of 15 residues. In DNA, the CDR3 is TGCGCCAGCAGCTCTACAGGGGGCGCTTGGAATGAGCAGTTCTTC. Protein sequence: CASSSTGGAWNEQFF.

The V and J genes are TRBV11-2 and TRBJ2-7, with D hard to call. This CDR3 has 14 amino acids. Germline values: CDR1 SGHAT, CDR2 FQNNGV. V lost 3 bases and J lost 0, with 9 bases in between. The CDR3 sequence is CASSLDPFSYEQYF. DNA for the CDR3: TGTGCCAGCAGCTTGGACCCCTTCTCCTACGAGCAGTACTTC.

The CDR3 DNA reads TGTGCCAGCAGTTCCCAGGCTAGCGGGAGCGATGAGCAGTTCTTC. It translates to CASSSQASGSDEQFF. J is TRBJ2-1 and V is TRBV28; 10 bases fit TRBD2. Germline CDR1 MDHEN, CDR2 SYDVKM. CDR3 length equals 15 residues. The J segment lost 8 bases and the V segment lost 4 bases, leaving 8 bases of the junction unmatched.

The chain recombines TRBV29-1 with TRBJ2-3; no clear D. The V and J ends lost 3 bases and 4 bases respectively, with 14 bases between them. In germline, CDR1 is SQVTM, CDR2 ANQGSEA. The length of the CDR3 is 14 residues. The CDR3 sequence is CSVDVGLISDTQYF. DNA of the CDR3: TGCAGCGTTGACGTAGGCTTGATCTCAGATACGCAGTATTTT.

The sample holds one count of this clone. This chain connects TRBV6-5 to TRBJ1-5; no clear D. Germline-derived CDR1 and CDR2 are MNHEY and SVGAGI. This CDR3 comprises 14 residues. V gave up 5 bases and J gave up 0 bases, with 8 bases separating them. This chain's CDR3 is CASSGAYSNQPQHF. The CDR3 nucleotides read TGTGCCAGCAGTGGAGCTTATAGCAATCAGCCCCAGCATTTT.